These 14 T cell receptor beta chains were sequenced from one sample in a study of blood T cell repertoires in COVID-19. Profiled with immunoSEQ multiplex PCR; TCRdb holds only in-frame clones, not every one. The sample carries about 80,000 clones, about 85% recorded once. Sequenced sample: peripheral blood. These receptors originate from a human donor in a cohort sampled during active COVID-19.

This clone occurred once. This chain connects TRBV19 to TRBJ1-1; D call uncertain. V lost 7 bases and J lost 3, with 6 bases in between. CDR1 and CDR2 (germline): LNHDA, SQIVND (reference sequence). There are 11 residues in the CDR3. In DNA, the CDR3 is TGTGCCAGTACCCGGGACACTGAAGCTTTCTTT. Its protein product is CASTRDTEAFF.

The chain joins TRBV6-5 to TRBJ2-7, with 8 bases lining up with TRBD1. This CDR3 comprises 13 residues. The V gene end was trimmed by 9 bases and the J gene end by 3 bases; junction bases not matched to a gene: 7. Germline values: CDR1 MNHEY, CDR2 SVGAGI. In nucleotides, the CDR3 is TGTGCCAGTAGGACAGGGTTGGGCTACGAGCAGTACTTC. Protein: CASRTGLGYEQYF.

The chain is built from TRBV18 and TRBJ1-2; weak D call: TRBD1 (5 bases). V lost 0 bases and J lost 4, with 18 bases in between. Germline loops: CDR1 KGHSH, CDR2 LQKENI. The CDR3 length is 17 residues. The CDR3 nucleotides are TGTGCCAGCTCACCACCCCAGGGTCCCTCGGGGGGCTATGGCTACACCTTC. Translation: CASSPPQGPSGGYGYTF.

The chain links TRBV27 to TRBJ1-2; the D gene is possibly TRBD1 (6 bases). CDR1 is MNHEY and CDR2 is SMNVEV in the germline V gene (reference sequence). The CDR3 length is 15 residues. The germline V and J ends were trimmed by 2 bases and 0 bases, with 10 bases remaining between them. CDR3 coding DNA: TGTGCCAGCAGTTTAAGGACAGAAACTAACTATGGCTACACCTTC. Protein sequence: CASSLRTETNYGYTF.

CDR3 region: CASSPWTGWDKDIQYF. The CDR3 bases are TGTGCCAGCAGCCCTTGGACAGGTTGGGATAAGGACATTCAGTACTTC. The rearrangement uses TRBV7-9 and TRBJ2-4; 7 bases agree with TRBD1. Trimming cost V 5 bases and J 8 bases; bases outside gene matches: 15. CDR3 size: 16 residues. Germline V CDR1 and CDR2: SEHNR, FQNEAQ (reference sequence).

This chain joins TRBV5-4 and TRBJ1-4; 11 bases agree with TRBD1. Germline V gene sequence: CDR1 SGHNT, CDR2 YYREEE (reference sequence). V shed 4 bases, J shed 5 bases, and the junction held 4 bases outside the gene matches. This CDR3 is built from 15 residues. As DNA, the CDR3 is TGTGCCAGCAGCATAGGGACAGGGGGGAATGAAAAACTGTTTTTT. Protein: CASSIGTGGNEKLFF.

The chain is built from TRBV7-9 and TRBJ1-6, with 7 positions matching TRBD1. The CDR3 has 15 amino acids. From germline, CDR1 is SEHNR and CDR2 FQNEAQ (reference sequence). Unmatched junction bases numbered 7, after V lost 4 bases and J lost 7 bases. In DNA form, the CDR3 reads TGTGCCAGCAGCTCTTCGGGACAGTCCAATTCACCCCTCCACTTT. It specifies CASSSSGQSNSPLHF.

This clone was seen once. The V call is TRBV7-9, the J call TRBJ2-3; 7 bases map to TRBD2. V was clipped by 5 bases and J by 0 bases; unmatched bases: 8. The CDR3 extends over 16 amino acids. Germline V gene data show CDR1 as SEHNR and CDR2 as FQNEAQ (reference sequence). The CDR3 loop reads CASSPPWRESTDTQYF. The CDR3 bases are TGTGCCAGCAGCCCCCCCTGGCGGGAGAGCACAGATACGCAGTATTTT.

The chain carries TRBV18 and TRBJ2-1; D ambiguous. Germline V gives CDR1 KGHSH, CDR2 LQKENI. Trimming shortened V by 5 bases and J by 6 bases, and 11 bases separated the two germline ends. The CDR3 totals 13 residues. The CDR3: CASSSLVGNEQFF. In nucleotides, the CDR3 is TGTGCCAGCTCATCCCTAGTGGGCAATGAGCAGTTCTTC. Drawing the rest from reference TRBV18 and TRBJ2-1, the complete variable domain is NAGVMQNPRHLVRRRGQEARLRCSPMKGHSHVYWYRQLPEEGLKFMVYLQKENIIDESGMPKERFSAEFPKEGPSILRIQQVVRGDSAAYFCASSSLVGNEQFFGPGTRLTVL.

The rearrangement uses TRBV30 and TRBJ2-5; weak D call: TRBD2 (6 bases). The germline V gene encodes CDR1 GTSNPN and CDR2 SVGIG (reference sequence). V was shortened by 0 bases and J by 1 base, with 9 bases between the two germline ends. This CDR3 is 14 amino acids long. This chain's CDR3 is CAWSVRRGQETQYF. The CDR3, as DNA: TGTGCCTGGAGTGTACGGAGGGGCCAAGAGACCCAGTACTTC. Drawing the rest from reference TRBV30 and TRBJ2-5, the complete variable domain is SQTIHQWPATLVQPVGSPLSLECTVEGTSNPNLYWYRQAAGRGLQLLFYSVGIGQISSEVPQNLSASRPQDRQFILSSKKLLLSDSGFYLCAWSVRRGQETQYFGPGTRLLVL.

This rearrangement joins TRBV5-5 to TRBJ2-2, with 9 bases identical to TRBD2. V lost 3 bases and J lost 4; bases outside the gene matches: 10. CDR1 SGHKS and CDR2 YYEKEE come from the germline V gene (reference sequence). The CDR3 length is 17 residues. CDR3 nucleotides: TGTGCCAGCAGCTGGACTAGTAGCGGGGGCGGCACCGGGGAGCTGTTTTTT. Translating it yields CASSWTSSGGGTGELFF.

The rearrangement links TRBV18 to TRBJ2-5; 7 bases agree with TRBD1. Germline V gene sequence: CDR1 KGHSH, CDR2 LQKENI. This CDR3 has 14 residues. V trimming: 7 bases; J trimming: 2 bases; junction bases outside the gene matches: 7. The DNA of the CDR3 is TGTGCCAGCTGGGACAGAGGGAAGCAAGAGACCCAGTACTTC. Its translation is CASWDRGKQETQYF.

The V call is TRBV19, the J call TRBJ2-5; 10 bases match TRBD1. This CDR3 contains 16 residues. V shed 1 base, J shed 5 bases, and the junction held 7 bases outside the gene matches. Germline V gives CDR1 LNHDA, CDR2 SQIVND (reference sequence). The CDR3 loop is CASSIGRQGARETQYF. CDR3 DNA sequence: TGTGCCAGTAGTATAGGTAGACAGGGGGCGAGGGAGACCCAGTACTTC.

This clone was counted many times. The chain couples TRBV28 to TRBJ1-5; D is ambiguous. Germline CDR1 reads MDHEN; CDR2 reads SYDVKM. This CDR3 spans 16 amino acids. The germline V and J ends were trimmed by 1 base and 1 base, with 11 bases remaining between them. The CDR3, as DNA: TGTGCCAGCAGTTTATACGGGGAGGGAAGCAATCAGCCCCAGCATTTT. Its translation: CASSLYGEGSNQPQHF.